A selection of T cell receptor beta chains follows, all from one sample in a study of T cell repertoires in cytomegalovirus infection. TCRdb reprocessed the reads via MiXCR and lists one record per CDR3 protein. The repertoire holds 450,000 to 650,000 distinct CDR3 sequences, with roughly 29% as singletons. Sequenced material: PBMCs. The receptor source for this set is a human donor in good health (CMV status not recorded). Some clones in this sample may be carry-over from other donors' samples. Each CDR3 is given with its conserved first and last residue. A D gene is named only where the DNA matches it firmly. The size field is filled for only some rows; it gives once, few, many or a size class.

J,size,V,D,CDR3,DNA
TRBJ1-2,NA,TRBV7-2,NA,CASSPGGLPGYGYTF,TGTGCCAGCAGCCCAGGTGGCCTCCCGGGCTATGGCTACACCTTC
TRBJ2-3,few,TRBV29-1,NA,CSVMVADTQYF,TGCAGCGTGATGGTGGCCGATACGCAGTATTTT
TRBJ1-1,NA,TRBV12-3/TRBV12-4,NA,CASSLASANTEAFF,TGTGCCAGCAGTTTAGCGTCAGCGAACACTGAAGCTTTCTTT
TRBJ2-3,many,TRBV7-2,NA,CASSSNPGVVSTDTQYF,TGTGCCAGCAGCTCCAACCCCGGGGTTGTAAGCACAGATACGCAGTATTTT
TRBJ2-3,few,TRBV24-1,NA,CATRDSTDTQYF,TGTGCCACCAGGGACAGCACAGATACGCAGTATTTT
TRBJ2-1,few,TRBV15,NA,CATSTAQRGSYNEQFF,TGTGCCACCAGCACCGCCCAGCGCGGGTCCTACAATGAGCAGTTCTTC
TRBJ2-1,many,TRBV6-4,NA,CASSDSDNNEQFF,TGTGCCAGCAGTGACTCGGACAACAATGAGCAGTTCTTC
TRBJ1-2,few,TRBV7-9,NA,CAVPSYGYTF,TGTGCCGTCCCGTCATATGGCTACACCTTC
TRBJ1-2,NA,TRBV10-3,NA,CAISDQTFYGYTF,TGTGCCATCAGTGATCAGACCTTCTATGGCTACACCTTC
TRBJ2-5,NA,TRBV11-3,NA,CASSLQGTGGGETQYF,TGTGCCAGCAGCTTGCAGGGAACTGGGGGTGGCGAGACCCAGTACTTC
TRBJ1-2,few,TRBV5-6,NA,CASSLALGGGYGYTF,TGTGCCAGCAGCTTGGCCCTAGGAGGGGGCTATGGCTACACCTTC
TRBJ2-7,few,TRBV28,NA,CASSRGIQILSYEQYF,TGTGCCAGCAGCCGAGGTATACAGATACTTTCCTACGAGCAGTACTTC
TRBJ1-2,NA,TRBV28,NA,CASSTRGAWGYTF,TGTGCCAGCAGCACAAGAGGGGCGTGGGGCTACACCTTC
TRBJ1-1,NA,TRBV10-3,TRBD1,CAISDGGTGATEAFF,TGTGCCATCAGTGATGGTGGAACAGGGGCGACTGAAGCTTTCTTT
TRBJ2-3,few,TRBV20-1,NA,CSAFPTDTQYF,TGCAGTGCTTTCCCCACAGATACGCAGTATTTT
TRBJ2-7,NA,TRBV6-2/TRBV6-3,NA,CASSYSLSVGDPYEQYF,TGTGCCAGCAGTTACTCCTTGAGCGTGGGAGACCCCTACGAGCAGTACTTC
TRBJ2-3,once,TRBV4-1,TRBD2,CASSQIGLATDTQYF,TGCGCCAGCAGCCAAATTGGACTAGCGACAGATACGCAGTATTTT
TRBJ2-1,NA,TRBV25-1,NA,CASSGGLAMANSYNEQFF,TGTGCCAGCAGTGGAGGCCTAGCGATGGCCAACTCCTACAATGAGCAGTTCTTC
TRBJ2-7,few,TRBV7-2,TRBD2,CASSDGRTTYEQYF,TGTGCCAGCAGCGACGGGAGGACAACCTACGAGCAGTACTTC
TRBJ2-3,few,TRBV12-3/TRBV12-4,TRBD1,CASSSRTGGADTQYF,TGTGCCAGCAGTTCACGGACAGGGGGAGCGGATACGCAGTATTTT
TRBJ1-5,NA,TRBV5-8,NA,CASSGNLWGPQGQPQHF,TGTGCCAGCAGCGGAAACCTTTGGGGACCCCAGGGACAGCCCCAGCATTTT
TRBJ2-1,many,TRBV7-2,NA,CASSQQLALPLFF,TGTGCCAGCAGCCAACAATTAGCCCTCCCGTTATTCTTC
TRBJ2-1,NA,TRBV4-1,TRBD2,CASSQSSGRGNEQFF,TGCGCCAGCAGCCAATCTAGCGGGAGGGGAAATGAGCAGTTCTTC
TRBJ2-5,NA,TRBV6-6,NA,CASSPRGAGETQYF,TGTGCCAGCAGTCCCCGGGGGGCTGGAGAGACCCAGTACTTC
TRBJ2-6,NA,TRBV27,NA,CASSLLSSGANVLTF,TGTGCCAGCAGTTTACTTTCCTCTGGGGCCAACGTCCTGACTTTC
TRBJ2-5,NA,TRBV6-2/TRBV6-3,NA,CASSYASSSLPRETQYF,TGTGCCAGCAGTTACGCTTCCTCCAGCCTCCCAAGAGAGACCCAGTACTTC
TRBJ2-1,few,TRBV20-1,TRBD2,CSARALTSGSFFEDNEQFF,TGCAGTGCTAGAGCCCTGACTAGCGGGAGTTTTTTTGAGGACAATGAGCAGTTCTTC
TRBJ1-1,many,TRBV7-6,TRBD1,CASKPGQGGFGTEAFF,TGTGCCAGCAAACCGGGACAGGGAGGGTTTGGCACTGAAGCTTTCTTT
TRBJ2-2,few,TRBV7-2,TRBD2,CASSLETSAGELFF,TGTGCCAGCAGCTTAGAGACTAGCGCCGGGGAGCTGTTTTTT
TRBJ2-3,many,TRBV3-1,TRBD1,CASSRETGGTDTQYF,TGTGCCAGCAGCCGAGAGACAGGGGGAACAGATACGCAGTATTTT
TRBJ2-1,NA,TRBV29-1,NA,CSVELHIPHNEQFF,TGCAGCGTTGAATTGCACATACCGCACAATGAGCAGTTCTTC
TRBJ2-2,many,TRBV7-8,NA,CASRTRYTGELFF,TGTGCCAGCAGGACCCGGTACACCGGGGAGCTGTTTTTT
TRBJ1-4,many,TRBV7-2,TRBD1,CASSRRTGFDEKLFF,TGTGCCAGCAGTCGGCGGACAGGGTTTGATGAAAAACTGTTTTTT
TRBJ1-1,many,TRBV6-1,NA,CASSLSGNTEAFF,TGTGCCAGCAGCTTATCAGGGAACACTGAAGCTTTCTTT
TRBJ2-1,NA,TRBV27,NA,CASSFEGNEQFF,TGTGCCAGCAGTTTTGAGGGGAATGAGCAGTTCTTC
TRBJ2-6,NA,TRBV28,TRBD1,CASRFWNGTGRVSGANVLTF,TGTGCCAGCAGATTTTGGAACGGGACAGGGAGGGTGTCTGGGGCCAACGTCCTGACTTTC
TRBJ1-1,once,TRBV10-3,TRBD1,CAISNTGGSEAFF,TGTGCCATCAGCAATACAGGGGGGTCTGAAGCTTTCTTT
TRBJ2-1,NA,TRBV7-6,TRBD1,CASSLGDRVSNEQFF,TGTGCCAGCAGCTTGGGGGACAGGGTTTCCAATGAGCAGTTCTTC
TRBJ2-7,NA,TRBV5-6,TRBD1,CASSLPTGGGKYF,TGTGCCAGCAGCTTGCCCACAGGGGGAGGAAAGTACTTC
TRBJ2-1,few,TRBV20-1,NA,CSARVGGGPYNEQFF,TGCAGTGCTAGAGTGGGAGGGGGCCCCTACAATGAGCAGTTCTTC
TRBJ2-3,NA,TRBV29-1,NA,CSVGPLRPDTQYF,TGCAGCGTTGGACCGCTCCGACCAGATACGCAGTATTTT
TRBJ1-2,few,TRBV28,NA,CASSLRTAPYGYTF,TGTGCCAGCAGTTTACGGACGGCTCCGTATGGCTACACCTTC
TRBJ1-6,few,TRBV3-1,NA,CASSDRGRGDNSPLHF,TGTGCCAGCAGCGATCGAGGACGGGGGGATAATTCACCCCTCCACTTT
TRBJ2-1,NA,TRBV6-6,TRBD1,CASLSGQGSYNEQFF,TGTGCCAGCCTGTCTGGACAGGGGTCCTACAATGAGCAGTTCTTC
TRBJ1-4,many,TRBV4-1,TRBD1,CASSQTGDNDEKLFF,TGCGCCAGCAGCCAAACAGGGGACAACGATGAAAAACTGTTTTTT